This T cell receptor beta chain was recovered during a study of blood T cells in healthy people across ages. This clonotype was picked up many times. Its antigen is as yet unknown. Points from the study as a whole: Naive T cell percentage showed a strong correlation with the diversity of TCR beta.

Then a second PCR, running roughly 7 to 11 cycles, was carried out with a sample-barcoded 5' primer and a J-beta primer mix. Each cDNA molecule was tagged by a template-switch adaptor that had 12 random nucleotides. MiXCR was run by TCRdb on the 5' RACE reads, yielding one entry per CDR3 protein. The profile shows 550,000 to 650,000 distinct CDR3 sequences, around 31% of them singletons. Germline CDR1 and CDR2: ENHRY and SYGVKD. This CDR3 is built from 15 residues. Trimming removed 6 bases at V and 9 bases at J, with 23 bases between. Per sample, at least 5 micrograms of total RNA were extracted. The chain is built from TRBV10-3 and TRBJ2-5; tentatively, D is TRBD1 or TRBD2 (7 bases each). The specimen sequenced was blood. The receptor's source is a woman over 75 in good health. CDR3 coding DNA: TGTGCCATCAGACCCACCGGGACTACCCAGGGGGCCCAGTACTTC. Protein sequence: CAIRPTGTTQGAQYF.